This entry lists 8 T cell receptor beta chains sequenced from one sample in a study of T cells in narcolepsy. Produced via immunoSEQ multiplex PCR; TCRdb's table is partial and in-frame only. The data hold more than 30,000 clones, with less than 85% observed a single time. The specimen sequenced was CD45RA- memory CD4+ T cells from PBMCs. The receptors here all came from a human donor with narcolepsy.

This clone showed up just a few times. The chain combines TRBV10-3 with TRBJ2-5; D may be TRBD1 or TRBD2 (5 bases each). Per the germline V gene, CDR1 is ENHRY and CDR2 is SYGVKD. The CDR3 loop spans 16 amino acids. V lost 6 bases and J lost 5, with 22 bases in between. CDR3 residues: CAIRVNSGTPGETQYF. The CDR3 DNA reads TGTGCCATCAGGGTAAACTCCGGGACCCCGGGGGAGACCCAGTACTTC.

The chain links TRBV18 to TRBJ2-1; D is perhaps TRBD2 (6 bases). There are 15 residues in the CDR3. V gave up 6 bases and J gave up 7 bases, with 19 bases separating them. Germline V gene lookup returns CDR1 KGHSH and CDR2 LQKENI. The CDR3 DNA is TGTGCCAGCTCTCGGCCGGGACTGGAGATGAATGAGCAGTTCTTC. Translated, it gives CASSRPGLEMNEQFF.

J is TRBJ1-6 and V is TRBV12-5, with 9 bases fitting TRBD1. This CDR3 is 15 amino acids long. CDR1 and CDR2 (germline): LGHNT, FRNRAP. Trimming took 3 bases from V and 7 from J; bases not matched to a gene: 4. The CDR3 sequence is CASGFLTGGNSPLHF. The DNA of the CDR3 is TGTGCTAGTGGTTTCCTGACAGGGGGGAATTCACCCCTCCACTTT.

This chain links TRBV5-1 with TRBJ2-3; D might be TRBD1 or TRBD2, each matching 5 bases. Deletions cut 7 bases from V and 9 bases from J, with 18 bases between. Per the germline V gene, CDR1 is SGHRS and CDR2 is YFSETQ. The CDR3 is 13 amino acids. The CDR3 region is CASRTGTAGTQYF. CDR3 nucleotides: TGCGCCAGCCGGACGGGGACGGCCGGAACGCAGTATTTT.

The chain couples TRBV10-3 to TRBJ2-7; D is possibly TRBD1 (6 bases). The length of the CDR3 is 15 residues. CDR1 and CDR2 (germline): ENHRY, SYGVKD. Trimming left V 3 bases short and J 0 bases short, with 12 bases between. The CDR3 sequence: CAISDFQGNSYEQYF. CDR3 DNA sequence: TGTGCCATCAGTGATTTTCAGGGGAACTCCTACGAGCAGTACTTC.

This clone showed up just once. The chain recombines TRBV7-3 with TRBJ2-1, with 7 bases that match TRBD2. The junction had 8 bases not matched to a gene; V was cut back by 4 bases and J by 5 bases. This CDR3 is built from 15 residues. Germline values: CDR1 SGHTA, CDR2 FQGTGA. The CDR3 loop reads CASSYDPGTNNEQFF. CDR3 in DNA: TGTGCCAGCAGCTATGATCCCGGGACTAACAATGAGCAGTTCTTC.

V and J are TRBV27 and TRBJ2-7, with 8 bases matching TRBD2. Germline-derived CDR1 and CDR2 are MNHEY and SMNVEV (reference sequence). V shed 10 bases and J 2 bases; nucleotides not matched to a gene: 7. The CDR3 has 13 amino acids. The CDR3 DNA reads TGTGCCATCCCTTACGGGGGGGCCTACGAGCAGTACTTC. Amino acid sequence: CAIPYGGAYEQYF.

The chain uses TRBV11-2 and TRBJ2-1, with 12 bases matching TRBD2. Trimming cost V 1 base and J 12 bases; bases outside gene matches: 7. The CDR3 covers 15 residues. Per germline, CDR1 SGHAT and CDR2 FQNNGV. The CDR3 nucleotides read TGTGCCAGCAGCTTAGGACTAGCGGGGGTTTTAGGGCAGTTCTTC. It encodes CASSLGLAGVLGQFF.